Each of the 21 T cell receptor beta chains below was sequenced from the same sample in a study of neoadjuvant nivolumab and ipilimumab in lung cancer. Sequencing used immunoSEQ multiplex PCR; TCRdb keeps in-frame clones, though not all of them. Altogether more than 2,000 clones are present, approximately 80% being singletons, with the ten largest covering about a tenth. The sequencing used adjacent normal lung tissue, collected after neoadjuvant nivolumab, alone or with ipilimumab, at or shortly before surgery. These receptors were taken from an adult with non-small cell lung cancer.

Only a few counts were recorded for this clone. The V gene is TRBV7-2, the J gene TRBJ2-7; TRBD2 matches 7 bases. The germline V gene encodes CDR1 SGHTA and CDR2 FQGNSA. V trimming: 3 bases; J trimming: 4 bases; junction bases outside the gene matches: 6. The CDR3 length is 14 residues. The CDR3 nucleotides read TGTGCCAGCAGCTTTCGAGCGGGGCTATACGAGCAGTACTTC. As protein: CASSFRAGLYEQYF. The whole variable domain, remainder taken from reference TRBV7-2 and TRBJ2-7, is GAGVSQSPSNKVTEKGKDVELRCDPISGHTALYWYRQSLGQGLEFLIYFQGNSAPDKSGLPSDRFSAERTGGSVSTLTIQRTQQEDSAVYLCASSFRAGLYEQYFGPGTRLTVT.

The V call is TRBV10-1, the J call TRBJ2-7; 7 bases are shared with TRBD1. With 3 bases clipped from V and 7 bases from J, the junction kept 18 bases outside the gene matches. Looked up from germline, CDR1 is WNHNN and CDR2 is SYGVQD (reference sequence). CDR3 length: 17 amino acids. The CDR3 nucleotides are TGCGCCAGCAGTGATCAGGTTGGGACAGAACCAAGACCAGAGCAGTACTTC. Amino acids: CASSDQVGTEPRPEQYF.

The rearrangement uses TRBV18 and TRBJ1-1, with 7 bases lining up with TRBD1. The CDR3 has 14 residues. The junction had 5 bases not matched to a gene; V was cut back by 4 bases and J by 3 bases. Germline values: CDR1 KGHSH, CDR2 LQKENI. Here the CDR3 DNA reads TGTGCCAGCTCACAGACAGGGCTGGACACTGAAGCTTTCTTT. Protein sequence: CASSQTGLDTEAFF.

This clone has more than one count but fewer than ten. The CDR3 DNA follows: TGTGCCAGCAGCCCCCAGGGGGGTTTCTCCTACGAGCAGTACTTC. It translates to CASSPQGGFSYEQYF. The gene calls are TRBV7-3 and TRBJ2-7; weak D call: TRBD1 (7 bases). The CDR3 is 15 amino acids. Trimming cost V 5 bases and J 0 bases, with 14 bases left between them. In germline, CDR1 is SGHTA, CDR2 FQGTGA.

The chain is built from TRBV5-4 and TRBJ2-2; perhaps TRBD2 as D (5 bases). The length of the CDR3 is 15 residues. In germline, CDR1 is SGHNT, CDR2 YYREEE (reference sequence). The V end was cut by 4 bases, the J end by 1 base, with 11 bases between. The CDR3: CASSRGSENTGELFF. CDR3 coding DNA: TGTGCCAGCAGCCGAGGGTCGGAGAACACCGGGGAGCTGTTTTTT.

V and J are TRBV6-4 and TRBJ2-1, with 7 bases matching TRBD2. From germline, CDR1 is MRHNA and CDR2 SNTAGT. This CDR3 is built from 14 residues. The V and J ends lost 2 bases and 10 bases, in that order; junction bases with no gene match: 8. CDR3 bases: TGTGCCAGCAGTGACGGGAGGGATAGTAGGGAGCAGTTCTTC. Translation gives CASSDGRDSREQFF.

The chain has TRBV29-1 and TRBJ1-3; D unclear. Per germline, CDR1 SQVTM and CDR2 ANQGSEA. The V and J ends lost 7 bases and 0 bases respectively, with 7 bases between them. This CDR3 comprises 12 residues. CDR3 sequence reads: CSGGYSGNTIYF. The CDR3 DNA reads as TGCAGCGGCGGATACTCTGGAAACACCATATATTTT.

The chain combines TRBV29-1 with TRBJ1-2; 8 nucleotides line up with TRBD1. V shed 6 bases, J shed 5 bases, and the junction held 8 bases outside the gene matches. This CDR3 comprises 13 residues. Germline lookup yields CDR1 SQVTM and CDR2 ANQGSEA. As DNA, the CDR3 is TGCAGCGTGCAGCCGGGACAGGAGTATGGCTACACCTTC. The encoded protein is CSVQPGQEYGYTF.

The V call is TRBV10-3, the J call TRBJ1-2; 7 bases are a match to TRBD1. V shed 0 bases, J shed 6 bases, and the junction held 7 bases outside the gene matches. This CDR3 has 15 amino acids. Per germline, CDR1 ENHRY and CDR2 SYGVKD. As DNA, the CDR3 is TGTGCCATCAGTGAGTCCGAGGGGGCGACGAATGGCTACACCTTC. Translated: CAISESEGATNGYTF.

The chain employs TRBV7-2 and TRBJ1-3; D uncertain. This CDR3 spans 16 amino acids. V lost 5 bases to trimming and J lost 0 bases, with 14 bases between them. CDR1 and CDR2 from the germline V gene are SGHTA and FQGNSA. The CDR3 DNA sequence: TGTGCCAGCAGCCCTAACAGCTTACACTCTGGAAACACCATATATTTT. This codes for CASSPNSLHSGNTIYF.

The gene calls are TRBV11-1 and TRBJ2-7; D may be TRBD1 (5 bases). V was shortened by 3 bases and J by 1 base, with 10 bases between the two germline ends. From germline, CDR1 is SGHAT and CDR2 FQDESV (reference sequence). This CDR3 is built from 14 residues. This CDR3 reads CASSFNRRSYEQYF. DNA of the CDR3: TGTGCCAGCAGCTTTAACAGGAGATCCTACGAGCAGTACTTC.

The CDR3 reads CASSLSGQGDEQFF. In DNA, the CDR3 is TGTGCCAGCTCACTATCGGGACAGGGGGATGAGCAGTTCTTC. The chain couples TRBV18 to TRBJ2-1; 11 nucleotides agree with TRBD1. V lost 4 bases to trimming and J lost 8 bases; unmatched junction nucleotides: 4. The CDR3 runs 14 residues. Germline V lookup: CDR1 KGHSH, CDR2 LQKENI. Full variable domain (missing parts from reference TRBV18 and TRBJ2-1): NAGVMQNPRHLVRRRGQEARLRCSPMKGHSHVYWYRQLPEEGLKFMVYLQKENIIDESGMPKERFSAEFPKEGPSILRIQQVVRGDSAAYFCASSLSGQGDEQFFGPGTRLTVL.

The V and J genes are TRBV7-6 and TRBJ2-7; D is unresolved. This CDR3 is built from 14 residues. Germline lookup yields CDR1 SGHVS and CDR2 FNYEAQ. V lost 2 bases and J lost 3, with 11 bases in between. The CDR3, as DNA: TGTGCCAGCAGCTTAATGGGCGGCGGCTACGAGCAGTACTTC. It translates to CASSLMGGGYEQYF.

The chain has TRBV7-6 and TRBJ2-7; D is unresolved. Trimming stripped 2 bases from V and 3 bases from J, with 11 bases between. Germline V gene sequence: CDR1 SGHVS, CDR2 FNYEAQ. The length of the CDR3 is 14 residues. The DNA for the CDR3 is TGTGCCAGCAGCTTACCAGGCAGGAGCTACGAGCAGTACTTC. Its translation: CASSLPGRSYEQYF. Variable domain in full (rest from reference TRBV7-6 and TRBJ2-7): GAGVSQSPRYKVTKRGQDVALRCDPISGHVSLYWYRQALGQGPEFLTYFNYEAQQDKSGLPNDRFSAERPEGSISTLTIQRTEQRDSAMYRCASSLPGRSYEQYFGPGTRLTVT.

The rearrangement links TRBV7-6 to TRBJ2-1; 7 bases align to TRBD2. Germline lookup yields CDR1 SGHVS and CDR2 FNYEAQ. J was trimmed by 7 bases and V by 3 bases; bases with no gene match: 9. This CDR3 spans 15 amino acids. The CDR3 region is CASSLGGSSHNEQFF. In DNA, the CDR3 is TGTGCCAGCAGCTTGGGCGGGAGCTCCCATAATGAGCAGTTCTTC.

V is TRBV5-1 and J is TRBJ2-6; 8 bases are shared with TRBD1. The germline CDR1 and CDR2 sequences are SGHRS and YFSETQ. The V and J ends lost 2 bases and 0 bases, in that order; junction bases with no gene match: 7. The CDR3 is made up of 18 amino acids. The CDR3 reads CASSLGQGLSSGANVLTF. Written as DNA, the CDR3 is TGCGCCAGCAGCTTAGGACAGGGCCTTAGCTCTGGGGCCAACGTCCTGACTTTC.

The V gene is TRBV9, the J gene TRBJ2-1, with TRBD2 matching over 13 bases. This CDR3 region has 17 residues. The ends lost 3 bases at V and 8 bases at J; junction bases unmatched: 11. Germline CDR1 and CDR2: SGDLS and YYNGEE. The CDR3 DNA is TGTGCCAGCAGCGCCTCCGGACTAGCGGGAGATAGCGATGAGCAGTTCTTC. Its protein product is CASSASGLAGDSDEQFF.

Here the CDR3 reads CASSFGTGLLEQYF. For the CDR3, the DNA is TGTGCCAGCAGCTTTGGGACAGGGCTCCTCGAGCAGTACTTC. The genes are TRBV11-2 and TRBJ2-7; 9 nucleotides line up with TRBD1. V trimming: 3 bases; J trimming: 6 bases; junction bases outside the gene matches: 6. CDR1 and CDR2 from the germline V gene are SGHAT and FQNNGV. The CDR3 is made up of 14 amino acids.

V gene TRBV4-1 combines with J gene TRBJ1-4; D is unresolved. The CDR3 runs to 14 residues. Germline loops: CDR1 MGHRA, CDR2 YSYEKL. The CDR3: CAGGSPEGGEKLFF. CDR3 DNA: TGCGCGGGCGGCAGCCCCGAGGGTGGTGAAAAACTGTTTTTT.

The rearrangement joins TRBV27 to TRBJ1-2, with unresolved D. CDR3 length: 14 residues. The V and J ends lost 4 bases and 4 bases respectively, with 13 bases between them. Germline CDR1 reads MNHEY; CDR2 reads SMNVEV (reference sequence). The CDR3 here is CASSYQPWGYGYTF. In nucleotides, the CDR3 is TGTGCCAGCAGTTACCAGCCTTGGGGCTATGGCTACACCTTC.

V usage is TRBV5-4 and J usage is TRBJ1-4; TRBD1 is a possible D gene (5 bases). Trimming removed 0 bases at V and 5 bases at J, with 11 bases between. This CDR3 spans 15 amino acids. Germline assignment: CDR1 SGHNT and CDR2 YYREEE (reference sequence). CDR3 amino acids: CASSLAGTLNEKLFF. DNA of the CDR3: TGTGCCAGCAGCTTGGCAGGGACCTTAAATGAAAAACTGTTTTTT.